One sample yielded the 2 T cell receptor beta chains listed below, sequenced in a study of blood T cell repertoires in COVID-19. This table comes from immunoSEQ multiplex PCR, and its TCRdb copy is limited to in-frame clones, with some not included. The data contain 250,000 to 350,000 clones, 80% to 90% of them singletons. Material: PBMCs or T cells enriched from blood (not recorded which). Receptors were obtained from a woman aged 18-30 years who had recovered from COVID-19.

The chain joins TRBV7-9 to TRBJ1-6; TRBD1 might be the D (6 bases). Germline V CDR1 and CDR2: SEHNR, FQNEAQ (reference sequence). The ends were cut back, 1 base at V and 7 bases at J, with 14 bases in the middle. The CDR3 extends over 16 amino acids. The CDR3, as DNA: TGTGCCAGCAGCTTAGTTGGCAGGGGATTGAATTCACCCCTCCACTTT. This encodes CASSLVGRGLNSPLHF.

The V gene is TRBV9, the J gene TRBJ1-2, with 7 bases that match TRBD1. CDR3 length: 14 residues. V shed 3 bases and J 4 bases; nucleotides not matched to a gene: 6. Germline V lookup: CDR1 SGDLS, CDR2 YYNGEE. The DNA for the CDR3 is TGTGCCAGCAGCGCCCCCGGGACAGTCTATGGCTACACCTTC. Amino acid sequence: CASSAPGTVYGYTF.